The clone carrying this T cell receptor beta chain has only a few counts. Its antigen is as yet unknown. The read stops 3 residues short of the end of the CDR3; the missing end is completed from the germline J gene. The sample comes from a study of T cell clonality in common variable immunodeficiency. V lost 0 bases and J 6 bases, leaving 15 bases between the germline ends. The CDR3 contains 16 residues. CDR1 is MNHNS and CDR2 is SASEGT in the germline V gene. Both groups were predominantly of Caucasian heritage. General study findings and limits: Patient heterogeneity in the CVID cohort limited correlations between repertoire features and clinical complications. Fewer TCRbeta clones were shared among CVID subjects than controls.

TCRdb keeps only in-frame clones here, not all; method: immunoSEQ multiplex PCR. Sampling found about 39,000 clones, none seen once. This clonotype originated in a person between 18 and 70 years old in good health. Sequencing input: peripheral blood mononuclear cells. The chain uses TRBV6-1 and TRBJ1-5, with D possibly TRBD1 on 6 matching bases. The sequenced part of the CDR3 DNA is TGTGCCAGCAGTGAAGCTGCAGGGGCCCTCAGTCAGCCC. This codes for CASSEAAGALSQP. The full CDR3 protein is CASSEAAGALSQPQHF.